The 9 T cell receptor beta chains in this list originate from one sample, sequenced in a study of blood T cell repertoires in COVID-19. This table comes from immunoSEQ multiplex PCR, and its TCRdb copy is limited to in-frame clones, with some not included. The sample has around 130,000 clones, around 86% seen once. Specimen: peripheral blood. The receptors were sampled from a human donor in a cohort sampled during active COVID-19.

This clone has just one count. V is TRBV19 and J is TRBJ1-1, with D maybe TRBD1 (6 bases). Germline V lookup: CDR1 LNHDA, CDR2 SQIVND (reference sequence). The length of the CDR3 is 14 residues. Trimming pared 3 bases from V and 3 bases from J, leaving 11 bases between. The CDR3 DNA follows: TGTGCCAGTAGTATCGGCAGGGGCTACACTGAAGCTTTCTTT. Translating gives CASSIGRGYTEAFF.

CDR3 sequence: CASSQANQGGETQYF. The CDR3 region has the DNA TGTGCCAGCAGCCAAGCCAACCAAGGGGGAGAGACCCAGTACTTC. V usage is TRBV4-2 and J usage is TRBJ2-5; tentative D call: TRBD1 (6 bases). This CDR3 contains 15 residues. Germline lookup yields CDR1 LGHNA and CDR2 YNFKEQ. Trimming cost V 1 base and J 4 bases, with 13 bases left between them.

The gene calls are TRBV6-5 and TRBJ2-3; D might be TRBD2 (7 bases). CDR1 is MNHEY, CDR2 SVGAGI, per germline. Trimming cost V 3 bases and J 6 bases, with 16 bases left between them. This CDR3 comprises 15 residues. The CDR3 here is CASSYDRGAVDTQYF. The CDR3 coding sequence is TGTGCCAGCAGTTATGATCGGGGGGCGGTGGATACGCAGTATTTT.

The rearrangement links TRBV28 to TRBJ2-7; TRBD1 agrees at 8 bases. Per the germline V gene, CDR1 is MDHEN and CDR2 is SYDVKM. The CDR3 covers 14 residues. J was trimmed by 7 bases and V by 3 bases; bases with no gene match: 8. The CDR3 here is CASSFLGQVGEQYF. The CDR3 nucleotides read TGTGCCAGCAGTTTTTTGGGACAGGTAGGGGAGCAGTACTTC.

The genes are TRBV27 and TRBJ1-2; a possible D gene is TRBD1 (6 bases). Germline V lookup: CDR1 MNHEY, CDR2 SMNVEV (reference sequence). V lost 3 bases and J 4 bases, leaving 15 bases between the germline ends. The length of the CDR3 is 15 residues. This CDR3 is CASSFQGGGFYGYTF. The CDR3 DNA follows: TGTGCCAGCAGTTTTCAAGGGGGTGGCTTCTATGGCTACACCTTC.

The V and J genes are TRBV29-1 and TRBJ2-7, with 7 bases that match TRBD2. Germline V gene lookup returns CDR1 SQVTM and CDR2 ANQGSEA. This CDR3 is built from 14 residues. After removal of 3 bases from V and 9 bases from J, the junction contained 14 bases not matched to a gene. As DNA, the CDR3 is TGCAGCGTTGATCTGCCCGGGACGGGGGGAGTGCAGTACTTC. Its translation is CSVDLPGTGGVQYF.

CDR3 sequence reads: CASSDPGQGASATF. DNA of the CDR3: TGCGCCAGCAGCGACCCGGGACAGGGGGCCTCTGCCACCTTC. The chain recombines TRBV5-1 with TRBJ1-2, with 12 bases identical to TRBD1. The CDR3 runs to 14 residues. Unmatched junction bases numbered 11, after V lost 4 bases and J lost 13 bases. The germline V gene encodes CDR1 SGHRS and CDR2 YFSETQ. The whole variable domain, remainder taken from reference TRBV5-1 and TRBJ1-2, is KAGVTQTPRYLIKTRGQQVTLSCSPISGHRSVSWYQQTPGQGLQFLFEYFSETQRNKGNFPGRFSGRQFSNSRSEMNVSTLELGDSALYLCASSDPGQGASATFGSGTRLTVV.

The chain uses TRBV28 and TRBJ1-1; 10 nucleotides agree with TRBD1. With 4 bases clipped from V and 6 bases from J, the junction kept 5 bases outside the gene matches. Germline V gene data show CDR1 as MDHEN and CDR2 as SYDVKM. This CDR3 has 14 amino acids. The CDR3 bases are TGTGCCAGCAGTTGGACAGGGGGGCGGCCTGAAGCTTTCTTT. It specifies CASSWTGGRPEAFF.

The rearrangement uses TRBV19 and TRBJ2-3; 13 bases map to TRBD2. The CDR3 runs 16 residues. V shed 6 bases, J shed 7 bases, and the junction held 10 bases outside the gene matches. Germline values: CDR1 LNHDA, CDR2 SQIVND (reference sequence). CDR3 DNA sequence: TGTGCCAGTAGACCAACTAGCGGGGGGGCCCGCAATACGCAGTATTTT. Its translation: CASRPTSGGARNTQYF.